This T cell receptor (beta chain) was captured by sequencing in a study of blood T cell repertoires in COVID-19. Turning to the study itself: Samples came from the United States, Italy and Spain, spanning acute and convalescent COVID-19.

The junction had 5 bases not matched to a gene; V was cut back by 3 bases and J by 5 bases. CDR1 is SGHVS, CDR2 FQNEAQ, per germline. The CDR3 totals 14 residues. Assay used: immunoSEQ multiplex PCR; TCRdb lists only in-frame clones, some missing. The table has some 180,000 clones, 60% to 80% seen once. The study recruited people aged roughly 18 to 100 years across 20 to 30 US areas. This clone was seen only a few times. The sequence derives from a man between 60 and 75 years old who had been exposed to COVID-19. The chain joins TRBV7-8 to TRBJ2-5; the match to TRBD1 covers 8 bases. Sequencing was carried out using PBMCs or T cells enriched from blood (not recorded which). CDR3 coding DNA: TGTGCCAGCAGCTTGGACAGGGCGACGGAGACCCAGTACTTC. This codes for CASSLDRATETQYF.